The entry below describes one T cell receptor beta chain. The target antigen is unknown. This sample is part of a study of cytomegalovirus exposure and HLA in healthy donors. In the PCR, 60 Vbeta and 13 Jbeta primers were used. Produced via immunoSEQ multiplex PCR; TCRdb's table is partial and in-frame only. In the table there are about 160,000 clones, roughly 80% of which are singletons. Points from the study as a whole: Being indistinguishable, some V segments were excluded, TRBV6-2 and TRBV6-3 among them. The listing of approximately 160 TCR beta chains classed them as cytomegalovirus-associated. In a later analysis, across HLA loci, associated TCR counts were highest for DRB1, lowest for HLA-C.

This CDR3 has 14 residues. With 1 base clipped from V and 5 bases from J, the junction kept 4 bases outside the gene matches. Germline values: CDR1 LGHNA, CDR2 YNFKEQ. This receptor was identified in a woman aged 30 to 39 in good health and CMV-seropositive. Specimen: PBMCs. The chain couples TRBV4-2 to TRBJ2-7; 8 positions agree with TRBD1. The DNA for the CDR3 is TGTGCCAGCAGCCAAGCTCAACAGGGGGACGAGCAGTACTTC. It codes for CASSQAQQGDEQYF.